These 31 T cell receptor beta chains came from one sample sequenced in a study of T cell responses to AZD1222 COVID-19 vaccine (dated by TCRdb to the early 2020s). The method was the immunoSEQ multiplex PCR assay. Held by TCRdb, this immuneACCESS table contains in-frame sequences only and omits some clones. Under half of the omission traces to an unresolved V gene where checked; the cause of the rest is unknown. A total of about 140,000 clones appear in this sample, around 91% of them only once. The ten largest clonotypes hold around 1.5% of the sample. The time point label corresponds to: baseline before first vaccination. The source was peripheral blood, collected on day 0 of AZD1222 vaccination. These receptors were obtained from an adult in good health.

This clone showed up just once. The same CDR3 can be traced to other DNA sequences in this sample. This sequence joins TRBV5-1 and TRBJ1-1, with D unresolved. Germline loops: CDR1 SGHRS, CDR2 YFSETQ. V lost 0 bases to trimming and J lost 2 bases, with 5 bases between them. CDR3 length: 13 residues. CDR3 in amino acids: CASSLEGNTEAFF. The CDR3 DNA reads TGCGCCAGCAGCTTGGAAGGTAACACTGAAGCTTTCTTT.

The CDR3 loop is CASSLNGLLSGRANEQFF. The CDR3 DNA is TGTGCCAGCAGTTTAAACGGGCTCCTTAGCGGGAGGGCCAATGAGCAGTTCTTC. The chain joins TRBV28 to TRBJ2-1; 11 bases line up with TRBD2. Per the germline V gene, CDR1 is MDHEN and CDR2 is SYDVKM. V shed 2 bases, J shed 6 bases, and the junction held 12 bases outside the gene matches. CDR3 length equals 18 residues.

This chain links TRBV2 with TRBJ1-1; possibly TRBD1 for D (5 bases). The ends were cut back, 7 bases at V and 5 bases at J, with 14 bases in the middle. The CDR3 contains 13 residues. Germline loops: CDR1 SNHLY, CDR2 FYNNEI. As DNA, the CDR3 is TGTGCCAGCACCGCCGACAGAGAAACTGAAGCTTTCTTT. This encodes CASTADRETEAFF.

This clone appeared a few times. This sequence joins TRBV5-1 and TRBJ2-7, with D unresolved. The CDR3 has 18 residues. Germline V gene sequence: CDR1 SGHRS, CDR2 YFSETQ. With 2 bases removed from V and 5 bases from J, the gap between germline ends came to 26 bases. The DNA of the CDR3 is TGCGCCAGCAGCTTCCGGCGGACCCCGTTAGAAGGCCTCAACGAGCAGTACTTC. This translates into CASSFRRTPLEGLNEQYF.

CDR3: CASSFPTDTQYF. The CDR3, as DNA: TGTGCCAGCAGTTTCCCCACAGATACGCAGTATTTT. The genes are TRBV28 and TRBJ2-3; D not resolved. With 3 bases removed from V and 2 bases from J, the gap between germline ends came to 3 bases. The CDR3 has 12 amino acids. CDR1 and CDR2 from the germline V gene are MDHEN and SYDVKM.

In its sample, this clone was seen once. J is TRBJ1-2 and V is TRBV28, with unresolved D. The CDR3 extends over 13 amino acids. The germline gives CDR1 MDHEN, CDR2 SYDVKM. Trimming cost V 2 bases and J 4 bases, with 8 bases left between them. The CDR3 coding sequence is TGTGCCAGCAGTTTAGCGAGGCTCTATGGCTACACCTTC. Residues: CASSLARLYGYTF.

This sequence joins TRBV12-3 or TRBV12-4 and TRBJ1-5; D remains ambiguous. V lost 3 bases, J lost 4 bases, and 7 bases lay in between. The CDR3 is 13 residues long. This chain's CDR3 is CASSFGRNQPQHF. The CDR3 DNA is TGTGCCAGCAGTTTCGGCAGGAATCAGCCCCAGCATTTT.

This clone was seen once. The chain carries TRBV5-1 and TRBJ2-5, with a weak D call TRBD1 (6 bases). Trimming took 4 bases from V and 5 from J, leaving 18 bases between them. Germline CDR1 SGHRS, CDR2 YFSETQ. The CDR3 runs 15 residues. CDR3 protein: CASSRAAGAGETQYF. The CDR3 bases are TGCGCCAGCAGCCGAGCCGCAGGGGCAGGGGAGACCCAGTACTTC.

This rearrangement joins TRBV12-3 or TRBV12-4 to TRBJ1-6; D gene ambiguous. There are 11 residues in the CDR3. Deletions cut 3 bases from V and 12 bases from J, with 6 bases between. The DNA of the CDR3 is TGTGCCAGCAGTTTTTGGGGACCCCTCCACTTT. Protein sequence: CASSFWGPLHF.

V usage is TRBV28 and J usage is TRBJ1-1; no clear D gene. From germline, CDR1 is MDHEN and CDR2 SYDVKM. The CDR3 extends over 15 amino acids. Trimming shortened V by 8 bases and J by 4 bases, and 20 bases separated the two germline ends. CDR3 in amino acids: CASLPMRGGVTEAFF. In nucleotides, the CDR3 is TGTGCCAGCCTGCCGATGCGGGGAGGCGTCACTGAAGCTTTCTTT.

The rearrangement links TRBV25-1 to TRBJ1-1; D is unclear. V was cut by 3 bases and J by 1 base, with 9 bases left in between. Per the germline V gene, CDR1 is MGHDK and CDR2 is SYGVNS. The CDR3 consists of 14 residues. The CDR3 is CASSDVLTNTEAFF. CDR3 in DNA: TGTGCCAGCAGTGACGTACTCACGAACACTGAAGCTTTCTTT.

About this clone itself: Other DNA sequences in this sample translate to the same CDR3. V gene TRBV18 combines with J gene TRBJ2-5; 10 bases match TRBD1. Trimming removed 6 bases from V and 5 bases from J; junction bases left unmatched: 3. The CDR3 is 13 amino acids. The germline V gene has CDR1 KGHSH and CDR2 LQKENI. The CDR3 nucleotides read TGTGCCAGCTCTCCGGGACAGGGGGAGACCCAGTACTTC. Protein product: CASSPGQGETQYF. The complete variable domain, with remaining parts taken from reference TRBV18 and TRBJ2-5, reads NAGVMQNPRHLVRRRGQEARLRCSPMKGHSHVYWYRQLPEEGLKFMVYLQKENIIDESGMPKERFSAEFPKEGPSILRIQQVVRGDSAAYFCASSPGQGETQYFGPGTRLLVL.

The CDR3, as DNA: TGTGCCAGCAGCCATAAACTAGCGGGAACCTACGAGCAGTACTTC. Its translation: CASSHKLAGTYEQYF. The genes are TRBV7-6 and TRBJ2-7, with 10 bases lining up with TRBD2. CDR1 and CDR2 from the germline V gene are SGHVS and FNYEAQ. This CDR3 is 15 amino acids long. Losses at the gene ends were 5 bases for V and 2 bases for J; bases not matched to a gene: 6.

This chain links TRBV19 with TRBJ2-1, with TRBD2 matching over 12 bases. Germline lookup yields CDR1 LNHDA and CDR2 SQIVND (reference sequence). The CDR3 is made up of 18 amino acids. V was pared by 6 bases and J by 0 bases, with 9 bases of the junction left unmatched. In DNA, the CDR3 is TGTGCCAGTAGCTCGGGACTAGCGGGTTCGGCCTCCTACAATGAGCAGTTCTTC. Translation: CASSSGLAGSASYNEQFF. The complete variable domain, with remaining parts taken from reference TRBV19 and TRBJ2-1, reads DGGITQSPKYLFRKEGQNVTLSCEQNLNHDAMYWYRQDPGQGLRLIYYSQIVNDFQKGDIAEGYSVSREKKESFPLTVTSAQKNPTAFYLCASSSGLAGSASYNEQFFGPGTRLTVL.

This clone was seen a few times. V and J are TRBV18 and TRBJ2-7; D is perhaps TRBD1 (6 bases). Germline CDR1 and CDR2: KGHSH and LQKENI. CDR3 length: 15 residues. V was clipped by 2 bases and J by 3 bases, with 14 bases between them. CDR3 region: CASSPRQASGYEQYF. The CDR3 DNA sequence: TGTGCCAGCTCACCAAGACAGGCCAGTGGCTACGAGCAGTACTTC.

V is TRBV6-5 and J is TRBJ2-7, with TRBD1 identical over 7 bases. CDR1 is MNHEY and CDR2 is SVGAGI in the germline V gene. The CDR3 spans 13 residues. The ends lost 6 bases at V and 2 bases at J; junction bases unmatched: 4. CDR3 protein: CASSWDRTYEQYF. CDR3 nucleotide sequence: TGTGCCAGCAGCTGGGACAGAACCTACGAGCAGTACTTC.

The chain links TRBV18 to TRBJ2-7, with TRBD1 matching over 7 bases. The CDR3 spans 16 residues. The germline V gene has CDR1 KGHSH and CDR2 LQKENI. The V segment lost 2 bases and the J segment 0 bases; nucleotides outside the gene matches: 7. The CDR3 region is CASSPIRQGSSYEQYF. In DNA form, the CDR3 reads TGTGCCAGCTCACCAATCCGACAGGGAAGCTCCTACGAGCAGTACTTC.

The chain carries TRBV28 and TRBJ1-2, with unresolved D. Trimming removed 8 bases at V and 1 base at J, with 14 bases between. This CDR3 spans 14 amino acids. Germline-derived CDR1 and CDR2 are MDHEN and SYDVKM. Written as DNA, the CDR3 is TGTGCCAGCTCCTCCCCCGTCCGTAACTATGGCTACACCTTC. Translated, it gives CASSSPVRNYGYTF.

The rearrangement uses TRBV29-1 and TRBJ2-7; 7 bases match TRBD1. Trimming at V came to 7 bases and at J to 2 bases, leaving 5 bases not matched to a gene. The CDR3 is 12 residues long. CDR1 is SQVTM, CDR2 ANQGSEA, per germline. In DNA form, the CDR3 reads TGCAGCGGTGTTGGGACAGCCTACGAGCAGTACTTC. The encoded protein is CSGVGTAYEQYF.

The V gene is TRBV10-3, the J gene TRBJ2-2; 9 bases agree with TRBD1. Germline loops: CDR1 ENHRY, CDR2 SYGVKD. Germline trimming cut 2 bases from V and 6 bases from J; bases unmatched to any gene: 7. The length of the CDR3 is 16 residues. The CDR3 nucleotides are TGTGCCATCAGTGAGCCACCGGGACAGGGTCCCGGGGAGCTGTTTTTT. Protein product: CAISEPPGQGPGELFF.

The rearrangement links TRBV4-2 to TRBJ1-1; possibly TRBD1 for D (5 bases). The CDR3 sequence is 15 residues long. Germline V gives CDR1 LGHNA, CDR2 YNFKEQ. V dropped 0 bases and J dropped 6 bases, with 14 bases sitting between them. As DNA, the CDR3 is TGTGCCAGCAGCCAAGATCCGGGGCAGTGGGCTGAAGCTTTCTTT. Residues: CASSQDPGQWAEAFF.

The V gene is TRBV3-1 (or the pseudogene TRBV3-2), the J gene TRBJ1-2; D is unclear. The CDR3 loop spans 14 amino acids. Germline V gene data show CDR1 as LGHDT and CDR2 as YNNKEL (reference sequence). Trimming left V 0 bases short and J 4 bases short, with 9 bases between. CDR3 sequence (DNA): TGTGCCAGCAGCCAAGAAGGGCGGGTCTATGGCTACACCTTC. Its protein is CASSQEGRVYGYTF.

This chain links TRBV5-1 with TRBJ2-7, with TRBD2 as a possible D gene (6 bases). V dropped 4 bases and J dropped 3 bases, with 14 bases sitting between them. The CDR3 is made up of 14 amino acids. The V gene's germline CDR1 is SGHRS and CDR2 YFSETQ. The CDR3 protein is CASSPGLLNYEQYF. In nucleotides, the CDR3 is TGCGCCAGCAGCCCGGGACTGCTCAACTACGAGCAGTACTTC.

The rearrangement uses TRBV10-1 and TRBJ1-1; D unresolved. There are 14 residues in the CDR3. Germline values: CDR1 WNHNN, CDR2 SYGVQD (reference sequence). Between the trimmed V and J ends, which lost 0 bases and 11 bases, there was a span of 16 bases. CDR3 amino acids: CASSESWSGLGAFF. The CDR3 DNA follows: TGCGCCAGCAGTGAGTCGTGGTCGGGTTTGGGGGCTTTCTTT.

The chain recombines TRBV28 with TRBJ1-6; D perhaps matches TRBD1 (5 bases). Germline V gene lookup returns CDR1 MDHEN and CDR2 SYDVKM. Between the trimmed V and J ends, which lost 7 bases and 0 bases, there was a span of 13 bases. This CDR3 spans 16 amino acids. The CDR3 loop reads CASTVTDNSYNSPLHF. In DNA form, the CDR3 reads TGTGCCAGCACCGTGACAGACAACTCCTATAATTCACCCCTCCACTTT. The full variable domain, rest sourced from reference TRBV28 and TRBJ1-6, is DVKVTQSSRYLVKRTGEKVFLECVQDMDHENMFWYRQDPGLGLRLIYFSYDVKMKEKGDIPEGYSVSREKKERFSLILESASTNQTSMYLCASTVTDNSYNSPLHFGNGTRLTVT.

Here the CDR3 reads CAIPSLRDRQETQYF. The CDR3 DNA reads TGTGCCATTCCGTCGTTGAGGGACAGACAAGAGACCCAGTACTTC. This rearrangement joins TRBV7-9 to TRBJ2-5; 7 nucleotides line up with TRBD1. The V gene's germline CDR1 is SEHNR and CDR2 FQNEAQ (reference sequence). V lost 10 bases, J lost 2 bases, and 13 bases stayed unmatched. The CDR3 consists of 15 residues.

This chain joins TRBV7-8 and TRBJ2-5; 12 bases line up with TRBD1. Losses at the gene ends were 2 bases for V and 5 bases for J; bases not matched to a gene: 12. There are 18 residues in the CDR3. Germline V CDR1 and CDR2: SGHVS, FQNEAQ. CDR3 protein: CASSLSISGTGGRETQYF. CDR3 coding DNA: TGTGCCAGCAGCTTATCAATCTCCGGGACAGGGGGCAGGGAGACCCAGTACTTC.

V is TRBV6-5 and J is TRBJ1-5; 9 bases are a match to TRBD1. The germline V gene encodes CDR1 MNHEY and CDR2 SVGAGI. J gave up 6 bases and V 6 bases, and 9 bases lay outside the gene matches. The CDR3 sequence is 15 residues long. Here the CDR3 reads CASSYRDRGFQPQHF. CDR3 DNA sequence: TGTGCCAGCAGCTATCGAGACAGGGGGTTTCAGCCCCAGCATTTT.

The J gene is TRBJ2-1, the V gene TRBV7-6; D uncertain. Trimming removed 5 bases from V and 7 bases from J, with 12 bases in between. The CDR3 is 13 amino acids. In germline, CDR1 is SGHVS, CDR2 FNYEAQ. CDR3 sequence (DNA): TGTGCCAGCAGCCCCCTTTCGGCGAATGAGCAGTTCTTC. Protein: CASSPLSANEQFF.

The chain has TRBV19 and TRBJ1-3, with a weak D call TRBD1 (6 bases). CDR1 and CDR2 (germline): LNHDA, SQIVND (reference sequence). The CDR3 covers 17 residues. Trimming removed 7 bases at V and 1 base at J, with 20 bases between. CDR3 sequence: CASTTLGAGSSGNTIYF. The CDR3 nucleotides are TGTGCCAGTACCACGTTGGGGGCCGGAAGTTCTGGAAACACCATATATTTT.

The chain recombines TRBV10-2 with TRBJ2-1; D gene ambiguous. CDR1 and CDR2 from the germline V gene are WSHSY and SAAADI. The CDR3 length is 16 residues. The V gene lost 4 bases and the J gene lost 7 bases, with 20 bases spanning the gap. The CDR3, as DNA: TGCGCCAGCAGTGTGCTTGGAGCGCAGCCCAAAAATGAGCAGTTCTTC. Protein product: CASSVLGAQPKNEQFF.